This T cell receptor beta chain was obtained from a study of T cells after posttransplantation cyclophosphamide. Study-level results: Blood and skin or GI T cell repertoires showed limited TRB overlap. Donor-recipient repertoire similarity was low at 1-2 months, rising over year one. Recipient CMV seropositivity and CMV reactivation strongly tracked TRB clonality.

Some clones are missing from TCRdb's copy, which holds only in-frame ones; the method was immunoSEQ multiplex PCR. This repertoire holds 30,000 to 40,000 clones, and none appear only once. This clone appeared many times. What it recognizes is unknown. The germline gives CDR1 SGHTA, CDR2 FQGNSA. This CDR3 has 16 residues. After removal of 4 bases from V and 6 bases from J, the junction contained 13 bases not matched to a gene. This related bone marrow graft donor gave peripheral blood on the day of marrow donation. The chain employs TRBV7-2 and TRBJ2-3, with 7 bases lining up with TRBD2. Sequences were obtained from PBMCs. The TCR originated in a man aged 45-60 years in good health, CMV-negative, and a related stem cell transplant donor. The DNA for the CDR3 is TGTGCCAGCAGCTACACTTCCGCGGGGGAACAGGATACGCAGTATTTT. This gives the protein CASSYTSAGEQDTQYF.